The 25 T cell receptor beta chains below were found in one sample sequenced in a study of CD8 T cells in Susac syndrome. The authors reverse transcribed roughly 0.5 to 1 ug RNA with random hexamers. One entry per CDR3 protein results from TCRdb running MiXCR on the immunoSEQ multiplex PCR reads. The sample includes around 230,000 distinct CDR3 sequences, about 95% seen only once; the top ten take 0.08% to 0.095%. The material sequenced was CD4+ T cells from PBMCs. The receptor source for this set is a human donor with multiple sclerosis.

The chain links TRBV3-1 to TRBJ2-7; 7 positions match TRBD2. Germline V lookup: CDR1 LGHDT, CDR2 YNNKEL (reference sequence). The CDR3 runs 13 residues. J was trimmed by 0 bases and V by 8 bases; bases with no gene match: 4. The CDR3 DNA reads TGTGCCAGCGCGAAGCGGGGCTCCTACGAGCAGTACTTC. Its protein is CASAKRGSYEQYF.

The CDR3 is CASSIDPLRSDTQYF. CDR3 nucleotides: TGTGCCAGTAGTATAGATCCCCTTCGCTCAGATACGCAGTATTTT. V and J are TRBV19 and TRBJ2-3; D gene ambiguous. V lost 0 bases and J 4 bases, leaving 11 bases between the germline ends. There are 15 residues in the CDR3. CDR1 and CDR2 from the germline V gene are LNHDA and SQIVND (reference sequence). Using reference TRBV19 and TRBJ2-3 for the parts outside the CDR3, the full variable domain is DGGITQSPKYLFRKEGQNVTLSCEQNLNHDAMYWYRQDPGQGLRLIYYSQIVNDFQKGDIAEGYSVSREKKESFPLTVTSAQKNPTAFYLCASSIDPLRSDTQYFGPGTRLTVL.

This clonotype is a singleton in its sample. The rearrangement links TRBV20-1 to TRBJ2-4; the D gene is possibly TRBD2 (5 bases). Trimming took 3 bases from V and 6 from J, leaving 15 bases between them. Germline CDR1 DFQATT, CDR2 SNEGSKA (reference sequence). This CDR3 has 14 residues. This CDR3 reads CSASKPVAGNIQYF. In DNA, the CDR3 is TGCAGTGCTAGTAAGCCAGTCGCGGGAAACATTCAGTACTTC.

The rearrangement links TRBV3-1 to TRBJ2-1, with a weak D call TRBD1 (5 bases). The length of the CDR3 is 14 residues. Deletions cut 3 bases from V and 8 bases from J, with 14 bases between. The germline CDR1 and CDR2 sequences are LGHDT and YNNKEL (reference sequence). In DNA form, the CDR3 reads TGTGCCAGCAGCCAGCCTCAGGGTTACTATGAGCAGTTCTTC. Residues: CASSQPQGYYEQFF.

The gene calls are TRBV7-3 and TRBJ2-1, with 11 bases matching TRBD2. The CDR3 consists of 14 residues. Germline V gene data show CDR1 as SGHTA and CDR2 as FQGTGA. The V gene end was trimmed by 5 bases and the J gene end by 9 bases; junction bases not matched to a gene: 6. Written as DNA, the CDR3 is TGTGCCAGCAGCACACTAGCGGGGGATACTGAGCAGTTCTTC. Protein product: CASSTLAGDTEQFF.

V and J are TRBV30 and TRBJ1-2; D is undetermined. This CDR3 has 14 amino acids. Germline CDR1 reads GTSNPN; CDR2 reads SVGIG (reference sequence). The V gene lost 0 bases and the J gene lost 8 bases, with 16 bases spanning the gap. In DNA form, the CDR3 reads TGTGCCTGGAGTGTAGATGAGTGGCGCTTAGGCTACACCTTC. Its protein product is CAWSVDEWRLGYTF.

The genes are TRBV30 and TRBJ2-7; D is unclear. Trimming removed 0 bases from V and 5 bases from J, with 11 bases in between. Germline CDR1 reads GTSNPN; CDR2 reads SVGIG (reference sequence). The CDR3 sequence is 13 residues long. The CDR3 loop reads CAWSVSFQDEQYF. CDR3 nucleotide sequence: TGTGCCTGGAGTGTGAGCTTCCAGGACGAGCAGTACTTC. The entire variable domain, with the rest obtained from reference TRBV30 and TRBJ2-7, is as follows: SQTIHQWPATLVQPVGSPLSLECTVEGTSNPNLYWYRQAAGRGLQLLFYSVGIGQISSEVPQNLSASRPQDRQFILSSKKLLLSDSGFYLCAWSVSFQDEQYFGPGTRLTVT.

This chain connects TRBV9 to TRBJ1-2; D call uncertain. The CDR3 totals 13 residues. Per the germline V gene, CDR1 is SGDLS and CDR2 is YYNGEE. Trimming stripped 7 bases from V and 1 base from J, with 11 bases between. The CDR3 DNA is TGTGCCAGCTCTTACGGGGATAACTATGGCTACACCTTC. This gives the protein CASSYGDNYGYTF.

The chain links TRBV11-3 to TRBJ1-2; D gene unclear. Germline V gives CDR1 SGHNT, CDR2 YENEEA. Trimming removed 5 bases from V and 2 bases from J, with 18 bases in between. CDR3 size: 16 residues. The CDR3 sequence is CASSTPKVGRNYGYTF. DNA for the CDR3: TGTGCCAGCAGCACGCCGAAAGTCGGACGCAACTATGGCTACACCTTC.

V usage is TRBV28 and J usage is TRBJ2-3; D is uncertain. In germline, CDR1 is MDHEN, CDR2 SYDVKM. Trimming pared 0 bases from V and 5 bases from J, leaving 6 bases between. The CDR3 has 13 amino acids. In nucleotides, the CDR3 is TGTGCCAGCAGTTTATGGGGCGAAGATACGCAGTATTTT. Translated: CASSLWGEDTQYF.

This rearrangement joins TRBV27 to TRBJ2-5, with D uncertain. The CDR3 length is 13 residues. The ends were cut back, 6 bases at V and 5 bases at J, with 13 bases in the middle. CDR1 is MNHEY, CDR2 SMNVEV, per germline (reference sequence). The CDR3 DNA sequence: TGTGCCAGCAGCCGATGGGTAGGGGAGACCCAGTACTTC. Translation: CASSRWVGETQYF.

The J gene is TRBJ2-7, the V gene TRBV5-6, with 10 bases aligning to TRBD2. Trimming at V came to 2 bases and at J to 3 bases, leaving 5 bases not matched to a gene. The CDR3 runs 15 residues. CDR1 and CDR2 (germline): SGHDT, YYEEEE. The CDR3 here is CASSFFTSGVYEQYF. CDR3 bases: TGTGCCAGCAGCTTTTTTACTAGCGGGGTCTACGAGCAGTACTTC.

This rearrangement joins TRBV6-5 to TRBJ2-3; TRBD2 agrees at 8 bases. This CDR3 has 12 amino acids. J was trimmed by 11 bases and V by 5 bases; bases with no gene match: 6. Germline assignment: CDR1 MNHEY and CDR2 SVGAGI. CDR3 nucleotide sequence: TGTGCCAGCAGTCGGAGCGGGAGTAAGCAGTATTTT. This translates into CASSRSGSKQYF.

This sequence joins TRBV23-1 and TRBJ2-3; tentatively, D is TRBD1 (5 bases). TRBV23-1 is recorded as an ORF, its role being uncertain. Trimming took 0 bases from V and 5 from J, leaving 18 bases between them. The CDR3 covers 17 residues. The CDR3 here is CASSQSPRASHLDTQYF. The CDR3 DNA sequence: TGCGCCAGCAGTCAATCGCCCAGGGCCTCACATTTAGATACGCAGTATTTT.

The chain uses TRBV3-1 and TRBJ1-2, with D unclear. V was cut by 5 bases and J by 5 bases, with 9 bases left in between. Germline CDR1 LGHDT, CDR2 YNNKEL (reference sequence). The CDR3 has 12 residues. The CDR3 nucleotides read TGTGCCAGCAGCTCTGAGGCATATGGCTACACCTTC. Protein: CASSSEAYGYTF.

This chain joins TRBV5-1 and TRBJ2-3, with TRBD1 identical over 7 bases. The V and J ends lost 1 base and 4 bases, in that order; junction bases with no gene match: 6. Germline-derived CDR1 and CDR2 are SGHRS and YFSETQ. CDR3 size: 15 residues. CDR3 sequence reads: CASSLTGVQADTQYF. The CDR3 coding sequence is TGCGCCAGCAGCTTGACAGGGGTTCAGGCAGATACGCAGTATTTT.

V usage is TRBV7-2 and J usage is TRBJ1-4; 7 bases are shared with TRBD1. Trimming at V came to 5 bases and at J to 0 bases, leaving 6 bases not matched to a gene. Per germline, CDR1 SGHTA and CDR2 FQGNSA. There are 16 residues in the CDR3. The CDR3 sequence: CASSLRTGATNEKLFF. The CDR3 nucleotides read TGTGCCAGCAGCCTACGGACAGGAGCAACTAATGAAAAACTGTTTTTT.

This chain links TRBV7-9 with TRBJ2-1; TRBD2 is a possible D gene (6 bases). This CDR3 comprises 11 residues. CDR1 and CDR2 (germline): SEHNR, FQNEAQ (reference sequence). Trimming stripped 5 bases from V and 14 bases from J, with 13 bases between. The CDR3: CASSGGILEFF. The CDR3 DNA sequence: TGTGCCAGCAGCGGCGGGATCTTGGAGTTCTTC. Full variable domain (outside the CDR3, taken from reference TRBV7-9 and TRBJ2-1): DTGVSQNPRHKITKRGQNVTFRCDPISEHNRLYWYRQTLGQGPEFLTYFQNEAQLEKSRLLSDRFSAERPKGSFSTLEIQRTEQGDSAMYLCASSGGILEFFGPGTRLTVL.

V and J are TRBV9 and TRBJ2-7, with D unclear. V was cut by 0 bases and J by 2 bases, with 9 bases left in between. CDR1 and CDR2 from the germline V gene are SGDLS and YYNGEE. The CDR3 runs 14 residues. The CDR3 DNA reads TGTGCCAGCAGCGTAGCTGCCGCTACCTACGAGCAGTACTTC. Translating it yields CASSVAAATYEQYF.

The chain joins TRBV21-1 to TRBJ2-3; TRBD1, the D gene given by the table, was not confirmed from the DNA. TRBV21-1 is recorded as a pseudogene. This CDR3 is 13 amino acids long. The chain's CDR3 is CASSSGFTDTQYF. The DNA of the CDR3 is TGTGCCAGCAGCTCAGGGTTCACAGATACGCAGTATTTT.

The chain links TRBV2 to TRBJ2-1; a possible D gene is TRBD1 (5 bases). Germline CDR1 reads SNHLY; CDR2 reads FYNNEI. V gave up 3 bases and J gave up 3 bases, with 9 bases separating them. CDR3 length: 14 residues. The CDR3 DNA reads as TGTGCCAGCAGTGACAGGGTCGACTACAATGAGCAGTTCTTC. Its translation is CASSDRVDYNEQFF.

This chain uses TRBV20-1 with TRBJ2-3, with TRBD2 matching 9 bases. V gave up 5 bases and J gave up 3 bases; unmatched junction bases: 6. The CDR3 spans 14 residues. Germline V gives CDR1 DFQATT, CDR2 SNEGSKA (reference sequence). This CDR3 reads CSALTTSGTDTQYF. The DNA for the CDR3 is TGCAGTGCTCTTACGACTAGCGGTACAGATACGCAGTATTTT.

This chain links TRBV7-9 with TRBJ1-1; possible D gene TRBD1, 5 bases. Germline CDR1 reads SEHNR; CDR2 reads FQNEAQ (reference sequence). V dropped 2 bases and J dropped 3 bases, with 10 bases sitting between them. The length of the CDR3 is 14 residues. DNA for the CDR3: TGTGCCAGCAGCTTATTTCAGGGAGACACTGAAGCTTTCTTT. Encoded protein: CASSLFQGDTEAFF.

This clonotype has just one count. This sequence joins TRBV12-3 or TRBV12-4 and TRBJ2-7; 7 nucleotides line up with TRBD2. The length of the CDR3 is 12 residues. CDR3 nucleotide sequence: TGTGCTAGCGGGTCGGCCGGCTACGAGCAGTACTTC. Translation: CASGSAGYEQYF.

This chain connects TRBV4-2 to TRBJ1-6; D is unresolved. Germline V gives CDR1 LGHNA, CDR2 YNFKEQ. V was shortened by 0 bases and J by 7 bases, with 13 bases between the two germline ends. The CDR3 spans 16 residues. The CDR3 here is CASSQESGRVNSPLHF. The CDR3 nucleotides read TGTGCCAGCAGCCAAGAGTCCGGGAGGGTAAATTCACCCCTCCACTTT.